The 24 T cell receptor beta chains listed next were all sequenced from one sample in a study of T cell changes during pregnancy in multiple sclerosis. Clones were read by immunoSEQ multiplex PCR, and TCRdb kept only the in-frame ones, dropping some. The sample contains approximately 30,000 clones, 85% to 90% of which appear only once. This specimen consisted of CD8+ T cells from peripheral blood mononuclear cells, obtained in the second trimester of pregnancy. The receptors shown here come from a female donor with multiple sclerosis, enrolled in a pregnancy study.

This CDR3 reads CAWLKGGEDGYTF. The CDR3 DNA reads TGTGCCTGGCTTAAAGGGGGGGAAGATGGCTACACCTTC. The chain joins TRBV30 to TRBJ1-2, with D perhaps TRBD1 (6 bases). Germline loops: CDR1 GTSNPN, CDR2 SVGIG (reference sequence). The CDR3 totals 13 residues. The V end lost 5 bases, the J end lost 6 bases, and 16 bases lay between the germline ends.

This rearrangement joins TRBV5-1 to TRBJ2-5; no clear D gene. Trimming left V 4 bases short and J 0 bases short, with 10 bases between. CDR1 SGHRS and CDR2 YFSETQ come from the germline V gene. The CDR3 has 14 amino acids. The CDR3 loop reads CASSPVPYQETQYF. The CDR3 coding sequence is TGCGCCAGCAGCCCGGTTCCATACCAAGAGACCCAGTACTTC. The full variable domain, rest sourced from reference TRBV5-1 and TRBJ2-5, is KAGVTQTPRYLIKTRGQQVTLSCSPISGHRSVSWYQQTPGQGLQFLFEYFSETQRNKGNFPGRFSGRQFSNSRSEMNVSTLELGDSALYLCASSPVPYQETQYFGPGTRLLVL.

V gene TRBV5-5 combines with J gene TRBJ2-3; TRBD1 agrees at 9 bases. The CDR3 loop spans 16 amino acids. From germline, CDR1 is SGHKS and CDR2 YYEKEE (reference sequence). V shed 3 bases, J shed 1 base, and the junction held 6 bases outside the gene matches. CDR3 loop: CASSYGWDRGTDTQYF. The CDR3 DNA is TGTGCCAGCAGCTATGGGTGGGACAGGGGCACAGATACGCAGTATTTT.

The gene calls are TRBV7-8 and TRBJ1-1; 7 nucleotides line up with TRBD1. The germline gives CDR1 SGHVS, CDR2 FQNEAQ. V trimming: 4 bases; J trimming: 6 bases; junction bases outside the gene matches: 2. The CDR3 covers 12 residues. In nucleotides, the CDR3 is TGTGCCAGCAGCTACGACAGGGCTGAAGCTTTCTTT. It is translated as CASSYDRAEAFF.

This sequence joins TRBV29-1 and TRBJ1-1, with 10 bases aligning to TRBD1. Per germline, CDR1 SQVTM and CDR2 ANQGSEA. There are 15 residues in the CDR3. V lost 6 bases to trimming and J lost 5 bases; unmatched junction nucleotides: 12. This CDR3 reads CSVEGDRGGGTEAFF. The CDR3 DNA sequence: TGCAGCGTCGAGGGGGACAGGGGAGGGGGGACTGAAGCTTTCTTT.

The chain carries TRBV7-2 and TRBJ2-2; D possibly corresponds to TRBD2 (6 bases). The CDR3 is made up of 18 amino acids. The V and J ends lost 0 bases and 4 bases respectively, with 18 bases between them. Germline CDR1 and CDR2: SGHTA and FQGNSA. The CDR3 reads CASSLADIREVVTGELFF. Here the CDR3 DNA reads TGTGCCAGCAGCTTAGCAGATATTAGGGAGGTTGTCACCGGGGAGCTGTTTTTT.

The V gene is TRBV5-6, the J gene TRBJ1-6; possible D gene TRBD1, 6 bases. Germline V lookup: CDR1 SGHDT, CDR2 YYEEEE. CDR3 size: 15 residues. Trimming took off 2 bases at V and 3 bases at J, with 9 bases between the two ends. As DNA, the CDR3 is TGTGCCAGCAGCTTCCGGGACAACTATAATTCACCCCTCCACTTT. Translation: CASSFRDNYNSPLHF.

The chain joins TRBV6-5 to TRBJ1-5; perhaps TRBD1 as D (5 bases). The CDR3 consists of 15 residues. Trimming removed 6 bases at V and 5 bases at J, with 17 bases between. CDR1 MNHEY and CDR2 SVGAGI come from the germline V gene. The CDR3 here is CASRNKGIPDQPQHF. For the CDR3, the DNA is TGTGCCAGCAGGAACAAGGGGATACCGGATCAGCCCCAGCATTTT.

This rearrangement joins TRBV7-3 to TRBJ2-1; D possibly corresponds to TRBD2 (5 bases). This CDR3 region has 15 residues. Trimming took off 2 bases at V and 3 bases at J, with 11 bases between the two ends. Germline V gene lookup returns CDR1 SGHTA and CDR2 FQGTGA. In DNA form, the CDR3 reads TGTGCCAGCAGCTTAGAGGGATTCGGCTACAATGAGCAGTTCTTC. This translates into CASSLEGFGYNEQFF.

V gene TRBV15 combines with J gene TRBJ1-1, with TRBD1 as a possible D gene (5 bases). The CDR3 consists of 14 residues. The V gene lost 5 bases and the J gene lost 5 bases, with 15 bases spanning the gap. Germline V gives CDR1 LNHNV, CDR2 YYDKDF (reference sequence). This chain's CDR3 is CATSSPLEGTEAFF. The CDR3 DNA reads TGTGCCACCAGCTCCCCCTTGGAGGGGACTGAAGCTTTCTTT.

The chain employs TRBV5-6 and TRBJ1-5, with unresolved D. CDR1 SGHDT and CDR2 YYEEEE come from the germline V gene. Between the trimmed V and J ends, which lost 0 bases and 6 bases, there was a span of 16 bases. The CDR3 is 16 residues long. The CDR3 bases are TGTGCCAGCAGCTTGGCCGAACGGGGAGGGAGTCAGCCCCAGCATTTT. Its protein product is CASSLAERGGSQPQHF.

This clone appeared once. The chain recombines TRBV6-5 with TRBJ2-7; D possibly corresponds to TRBD2 (5 bases). The CDR3 covers 15 residues. The V gene's germline CDR1 is MNHEY and CDR2 SVGAGI. V was trimmed by 0 bases and J by 3 bases, leaving 12 bases between them. CDR3 sequence reads: CASSYSFREDYEQYF. CDR3 nucleotide sequence: TGTGCCAGCAGTTACTCCTTCCGGGAAGACTACGAGCAGTACTTC.

The chain employs TRBV10-3 and TRBJ2-5, with D unclear. V was cut by 0 bases and J by 2 bases, with 10 bases left in between. CDR3 size: 15 residues. Germline assignment: CDR1 ENHRY and CDR2 SYGVKD. CDR3 coding DNA: TGTGCCATCAGTGAGTCGCGGTTTGGGCAAGAGACCCAGTACTTC. It encodes CAISESRFGQETQYF.

This chain connects TRBV9 to TRBJ2-2, with 7 bases matching TRBD1. J was trimmed by 4 bases and V by 4 bases; bases with no gene match: 13. Germline loops: CDR1 SGDLS, CDR2 YYNGEE. The CDR3 consists of 17 residues. This chain's CDR3 is CASSPSRGTDPTGELFF. The CDR3 region has the DNA TGTGCCAGCAGCCCTTCGAGGGGGACAGACCCCACCGGGGAGCTGTTTTTT.

The CDR3 nucleotides read TGTGCCAGGACAGGGCAGGGCACTGAAGCTTTCTTT. This encodes CARTGQGTEAFF. The rearrangement uses TRBV6-5 and TRBJ1-1, with 7 nucleotides matching TRBD1. The CDR3 covers 12 residues. The V and J ends lost 9 bases and 4 bases, in that order; junction bases with no gene match: 5. Germline V gene data show CDR1 as MNHEY and CDR2 as SVGAGI.

This clone is categorized as medium-sized. The chain couples TRBV6-4 to TRBJ2-3; TRBD1 matches at 10 bases. Looked up from germline, CDR1 is MRHNA and CDR2 is SNTAGT. This CDR3 region has 15 residues. The V segment lost 0 bases and the J segment 4 bases; nucleotides outside the gene matches: 1. The CDR3 DNA is TGTGCCAGCAGTGACTCGACAGGGGGCGCAGATACGCAGTATTTT. Translating it yields CASSDSTGGADTQYF.

The chain couples TRBV30 to TRBJ1-2, with D maybe TRBD1 (6 bases). V lost 8 bases to trimming and J lost 8 bases, with 18 bases between them. The CDR3 is 12 residues long. The germline gives CDR1 GTSNPN, CDR2 SVGIG (reference sequence). The CDR3 bases are TGTGCCGGAACAGGGTGGATTGCCGGCTACACCTTC. The encoded protein is CAGTGWIAGYTF.

This rearrangement joins TRBV30 to TRBJ2-1; a weak D match, TRBD1 (6 bases). From germline, CDR1 is GTSNPN and CDR2 SVGIG (reference sequence). The CDR3 has 14 amino acids. The V gene lost 4 bases and the J gene lost 7 bases, with 17 bases spanning the gap. The CDR3 loop reads CAWTPVWGRNEQFF. As DNA, the CDR3 is TGTGCCTGGACCCCAGTTTGGGGGCGGAATGAGCAGTTCTTC. The complete variable domain, with remaining parts taken from reference TRBV30 and TRBJ2-1, reads SQTIHQWPATLVQPVGSPLSLECTVEGTSNPNLYWYRQAAGRGLQLLFYSVGIGQISSEVPQNLSASRPQDRQFILSSKKLLLSDSGFYLCAWTPVWGRNEQFFGPGTRLTVL.

The chain is built from TRBV7-6 and TRBJ2-2; the match to TRBD2 covers 9 bases. The CDR3 runs to 15 residues. The ends lost 5 bases at V and 0 bases at J; junction bases unmatched: 1. CDR1 is SGHVS, CDR2 FNYEAQ, per germline. DNA of the CDR3: TGTGCCAGCAGCCGACTAGCGGCGAACACCGGGGAGCTGTTTTTT. Its protein product is CASSRLAANTGELFF.

In its sample, this clone was seen once. The chain carries TRBV21-1 and TRBJ2-4; TRBD1 reflects the table's D call only, with no check against the DNA. TRBV21-1 is a listed pseudogene. The length of the CDR3 is 18 residues. The CDR3 DNA follows: TGTGCCAGGAAACAGGACCGAACCCTATTACTAGCCAAAAACATTCAGTACTTC. Protein sequence: CARKQDRTLLLAKNIQYF.

The chain is built from TRBV10-3 and TRBJ2-1, with 10 bases identical to TRBD1. Germline CDR1 reads ENHRY; CDR2 reads SYGVKD. Trimming took 3 bases from V and 10 from J; bases not matched to a gene: 12. CDR3 length equals 16 residues. As DNA, the CDR3 is TGTGCCATCAGTGATCACCGGGACAGGGGATTTGAGGAGCAGTTCTTC. Protein: CAISDHRDRGFEEQFF.

This rearrangement joins TRBV28 to TRBJ1-2, with D possibly matching TRBD1 (5 bases). CDR3 size: 13 residues. V was pared by 6 bases and J by 7 bases, with 15 bases between. Per the germline V gene, CDR1 is MDHEN and CDR2 is SYDVKM. CDR3 sequence reads: CASRPGQGGGYTF. As DNA, the CDR3 is TGTGCCAGCAGACCCGGGCAGGGTGGTGGCTACACCTTC.

The chain uses TRBV7-8 and TRBJ2-7; weak D call: TRBD2 (5 bases). Germline lookup yields CDR1 SGHVS and CDR2 FQNEAQ. This CDR3 is 13 amino acids long. The germline V and J ends were trimmed by 1 base and 5 bases, with 9 bases remaining between them. The CDR3 coding sequence is TGTGCCAGCAGCTTAGGGGGAGCGGACGAGCAGTACTTC. This codes for CASSLGGADEQYF.

The CDR3 sequence: CASSVVGGPHTGELFF. Here the CDR3 DNA reads TGTGCCAGCAGCGTAGTCGGGGGGCCTCACACCGGGGAGCTGTTTTTT. The chain couples TRBV9 to TRBJ2-2; weak D call: TRBD2 (7 bases). Trimming shortened V by 0 bases and J by 3 bases, and 12 bases separated the two germline ends. This CDR3 is 16 amino acids long. CDR1 SGDLS and CDR2 YYNGEE come from the germline V gene.